A selection of T cell receptor beta chains follows, all from one sample in a study of blood T cell repertoires in COVID-19. Libraries were prepared by immunoSEQ multiplex PCR; TCRdb keeps only in-frame clonotypes and omits some of them. The repertoire holds about 86,000 clones, with approximately 88% as singletons. Sequencing was done on a sample of peripheral blood. Receptors originate from a woman older than 75 with active or convalescent COVID-19. Both conserved end residues are part of each CDR3. The D gene is left open where the match is weak. Clone size appears in some rows only: once, few, many, or a class for an expanded clone.

j_call v_call d_call clone_size cdr3_nt cdr3_aa
TRBJ2-7 TRBV11-1 - - TGTGCCAGCAGCTTATCCCAGGTGGTCTACGAGCAGTACTTC CASSLSQVVYEQYF
TRBJ2-7 TRBV2 - few TGTGCCAGCAGTGGCCTGGGCCGCGCCGCCTACGAGCAGTACTTC CASSGLGRAAYEQYF
TRBJ2-6 TRBV7-3 - - TGTGCCAGCAGCTTCAAGAGCTCTGGGGCCAACGTCCTGACTTTC CASSFKSSGANVLTF
TRBJ2-7 TRBV6-2/TRBV6-3 - - TGTGCCAGCAGTTACAGGGTCCAGGGGCTGAACGAGCAGTACTTC CASSYRVQGLNEQYF
TRBJ2-1 TRBV6-2/TRBV6-3 - - TGTGCCAGCAGTTACATCCGGACAGCCTACAATGAGCAGTTCTTC CASSYIRTAYNEQFF
TRBJ2-5 TRBV11-3 TRBD1 - TGTGCCAGCAGCTTAACCTCAGGGGGCGCGGGAGAGACCCAGTACTTC CASSLTSGGAGETQYF
TRBJ1-2 TRBV14 - - TGTGCCAGCAGCCAAGGAAACGGGGTTTTCTATGGCTACACCTTC CASSQGNGVFYGYTF
TRBJ2-7 TRBV11-2 - - TGTGCCAGCAGCTTAGGTAGTCGGGGCGAGCAGTACTTC CASSLGSRGEQYF
TRBJ2-7 TRBV2 TRBD2 - TGTGCCAGCGTTAGGTCCAGCGGGGGGGCGGACGAGCAGTACTTC CASVRSSGGADEQYF
TRBJ2-1 TRBV19 TRBD2 once TGTGCCAGTAGTAACATAGCGGGAGGCGCTGACAATGAGCAGTTCTTC CASSNIAGGADNEQFF
TRBJ1-2 TRBV5-1 TRBD1 once TGCGCCAGCAGCTTAGAACAGGGGATCCTCTATGGCTACACCTTC CASSLEQGILYGYTF
TRBJ1-4 TRBV19 - - TGTGCCAGTAGTATTGGTTCAGGGGCAACTAATGAAAAACTGTTTTTT CASSIGSGATNEKLFF
TRBJ1-6 TRBV19 TRBD1 - TGTGCCAGTACCTCCGGGGACAGTTATAATTCACCCCTCCACTTT CASTSGDSYNSPLHF
TRBJ2-6 TRBV6-2/TRBV6-3 TRBD1 - TGTGCCAGCAGTTCCCGGACAGGGAGCTCTGGGGCCAACGTCCTGACTTTC CASSSRTGSSGANVLTF
TRBJ2-1 TRBV7-8 TRBD1 - TGTGCCAGCAGCTTTAGAAGAACAGGGGGCGCAGGTAATGAGCAGTTCTTC CASSFRRTGGAGNEQFF
TRBJ1-1 TRBV2 - - TGTGCCAGCAGTGGCGGCAGCCTGAACACTGAAGCTTTCTTT CASSGGSLNTEAFF
TRBJ1-2 TRBV7-2 TRBD1 - TGTGCCAGCAGCTTACAACCGGGACAGGTGAACTATGGCTACACCTTC CASSLQPGQVNYGYTF